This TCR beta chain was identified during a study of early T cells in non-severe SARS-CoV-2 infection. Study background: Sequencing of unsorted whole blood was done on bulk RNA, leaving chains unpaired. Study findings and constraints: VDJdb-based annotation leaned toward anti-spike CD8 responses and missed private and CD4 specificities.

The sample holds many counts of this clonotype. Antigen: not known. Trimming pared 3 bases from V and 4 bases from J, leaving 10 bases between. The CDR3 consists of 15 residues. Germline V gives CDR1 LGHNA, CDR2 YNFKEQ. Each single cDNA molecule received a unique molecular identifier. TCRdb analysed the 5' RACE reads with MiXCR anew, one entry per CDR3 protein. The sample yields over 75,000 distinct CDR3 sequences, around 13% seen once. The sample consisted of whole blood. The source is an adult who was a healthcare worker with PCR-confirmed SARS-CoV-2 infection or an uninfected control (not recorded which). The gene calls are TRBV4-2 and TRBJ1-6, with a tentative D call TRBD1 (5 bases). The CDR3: CASSQGPSYNSPLHF. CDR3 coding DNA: TGTGCCAGCAGCCAGGGACCTAGTTATAATTCACCCCTCCACTTT.